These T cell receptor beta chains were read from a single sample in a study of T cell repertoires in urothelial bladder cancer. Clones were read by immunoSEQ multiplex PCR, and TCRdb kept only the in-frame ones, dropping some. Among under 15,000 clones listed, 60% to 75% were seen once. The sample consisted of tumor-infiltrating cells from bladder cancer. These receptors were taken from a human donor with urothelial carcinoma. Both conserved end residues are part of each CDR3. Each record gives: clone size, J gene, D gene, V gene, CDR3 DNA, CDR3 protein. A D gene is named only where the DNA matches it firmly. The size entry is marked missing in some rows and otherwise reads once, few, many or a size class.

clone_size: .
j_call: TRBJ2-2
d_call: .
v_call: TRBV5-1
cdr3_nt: TGCGCCAGCAGCTTGAACAGACCGAACACCGGGGAGCTGTTTTTT
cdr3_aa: CASSLNRPNTGELFF

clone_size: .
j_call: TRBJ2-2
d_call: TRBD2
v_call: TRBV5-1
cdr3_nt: TGCGCCAGCAACCCACTAGCGGGGGGGCGAAACACCGGGGAGCTGTTTTTT
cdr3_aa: CASNPLAGGRNTGELFF

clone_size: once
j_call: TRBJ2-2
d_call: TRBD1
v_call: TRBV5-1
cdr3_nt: TGCGCCAGCGGCCCCACGACAGGGTTCACCGGGGAGCTGTTTTTT
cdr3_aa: CASGPTTGFTGELFF

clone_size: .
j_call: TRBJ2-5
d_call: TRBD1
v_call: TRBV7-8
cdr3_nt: TGTGCCAGCAGCAAATGGACAGGGGGCGGAGAGACCCAGTACTTC
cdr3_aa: CASSKWTGGGETQYF

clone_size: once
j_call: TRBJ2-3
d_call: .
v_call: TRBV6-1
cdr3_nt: TGTGCCTGCTACAGTGCGAGGACAGATACGCAGTATTTT
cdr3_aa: CACYSARTDTQYF

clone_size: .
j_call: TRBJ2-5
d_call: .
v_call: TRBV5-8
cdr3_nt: TGTGCCAGCAGCTTTAGGGGGACTCAAGAGACCCAGTACTTC
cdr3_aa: CASSFRGTQETQYF

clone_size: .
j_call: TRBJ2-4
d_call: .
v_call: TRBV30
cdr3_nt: TGTGCCTGGAGTGCGGGGCTCACCAAAAACATTCAGTACTTC
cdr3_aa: CAWSAGLTKNIQYF

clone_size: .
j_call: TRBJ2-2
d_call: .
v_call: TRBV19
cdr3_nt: TGTGCCAGTACCATGGGGGGGCTGAACACCGGGGAGCTGTTTTTT
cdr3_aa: CASTMGGLNTGELFF

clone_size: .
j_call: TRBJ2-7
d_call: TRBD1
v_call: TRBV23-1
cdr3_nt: TGCGCCAGCTGGCGGGGGACAGGGGGCTACGAGCAGTACTTC
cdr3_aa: CASWRGTGGYEQYF

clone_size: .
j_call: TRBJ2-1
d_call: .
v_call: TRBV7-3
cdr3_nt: TGTGCCAGCAGCTTCCAGCAGGATGATGAGCAGTTCTTC
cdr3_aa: CASSFQQDDEQFF

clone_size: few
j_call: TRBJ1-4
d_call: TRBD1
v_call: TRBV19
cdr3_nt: TGTGCCAGTAGTATCGCCCCCGGGACAGGGGGCTATAAGGCAACTAATGAAAAACTGTTTTTT
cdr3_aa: CASSIAPGTGGYKATNEKLFF

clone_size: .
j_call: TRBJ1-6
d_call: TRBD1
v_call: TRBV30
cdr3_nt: TGTGCCTGGAGTAGGACAGGGGCCGATAATTCACCCCTCCACTTT
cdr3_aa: CAWSRTGADNSPLHF

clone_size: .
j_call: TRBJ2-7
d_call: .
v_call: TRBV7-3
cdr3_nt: TGTGCCAGCAGCCCCCAACCCGACAGTCCCTACGAGCAGTACTTC
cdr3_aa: CASSPQPDSPYEQYF

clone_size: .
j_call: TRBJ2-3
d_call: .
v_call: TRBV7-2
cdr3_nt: TGTGCCAGCAGTAGTCAGTGGGGGGTCGGCACAGATACGCAGTATTTT
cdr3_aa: CASSSQWGVGTDTQYF

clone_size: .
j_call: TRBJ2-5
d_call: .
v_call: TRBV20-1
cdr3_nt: TGCAGTGCTACCAAGGACCTGCCCCAGTACTTC
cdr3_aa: CSATKDLPQYF

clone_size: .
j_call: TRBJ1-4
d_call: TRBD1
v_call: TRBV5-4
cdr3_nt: TGTGCCAGCAGGCCCGGGACAGGGGAATTTGAAAAACTGTTTTTT
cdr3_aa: CASRPGTGEFEKLFF

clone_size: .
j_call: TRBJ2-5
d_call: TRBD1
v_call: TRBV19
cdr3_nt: TGTGCCAGTAGATCAACAGGGGTTGGGGAGACCCAGTACTTC
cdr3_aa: CASRSTGVGETQYF

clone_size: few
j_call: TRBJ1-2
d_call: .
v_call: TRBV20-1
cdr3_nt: TGCAGTGCTTTTTACTATGGCTACACCTTC
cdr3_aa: CSAFYYGYTF

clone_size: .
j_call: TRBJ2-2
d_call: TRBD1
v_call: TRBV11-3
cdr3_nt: TGTGCCAGCAGCTCCGGACAGGGGTGGACCGGGGAGCTGTTTTTT
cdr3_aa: CASSSGQGWTGELFF

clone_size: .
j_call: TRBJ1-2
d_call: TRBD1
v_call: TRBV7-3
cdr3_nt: TGTGCCAGCAGCTTACGCACAGGGGGCGCTGACTATGGCTACACCTTC
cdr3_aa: CASSLRTGGADYGYTF

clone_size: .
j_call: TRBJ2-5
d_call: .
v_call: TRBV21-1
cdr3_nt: TGTGCCAGCCCCCTGCCCTTAGGCGAGGGGCCCTCTGGGGAGACCCAGTACTTC
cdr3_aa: CASPLPLGEGPSGETQYF

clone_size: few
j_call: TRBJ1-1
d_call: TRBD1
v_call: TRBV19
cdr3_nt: TGTGCCAGTAGTGCGGACAGGGTGGCTTTCTTT
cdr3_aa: CASSADRVAFF

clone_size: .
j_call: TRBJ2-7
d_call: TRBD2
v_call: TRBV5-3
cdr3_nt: TGTGCCAGAAGCGTCGGACTAGCGGCAATATACGAGCAGTACTTC
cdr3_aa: CARSVGLAAIYEQYF

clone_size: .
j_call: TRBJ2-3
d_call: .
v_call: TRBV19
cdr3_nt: TGTGCCAGTACCGCATGGGGGCCCACAGATACGCAGTATTTT
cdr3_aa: CASTAWGPTDTQYF

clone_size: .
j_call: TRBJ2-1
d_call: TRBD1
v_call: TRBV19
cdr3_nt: TGTGCCAGTAGTATCGGAGGGCAGGGGGCCAATGAGCAGTTCTTC
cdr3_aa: CASSIGGQGANEQFF

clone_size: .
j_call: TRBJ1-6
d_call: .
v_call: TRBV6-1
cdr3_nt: TGTGCCAGCAGTGAGGGGTTGGAGGTCCTCCACTTT
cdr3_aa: CASSEGLEVLHF

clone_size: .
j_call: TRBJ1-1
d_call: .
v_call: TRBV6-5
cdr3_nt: TGTGCCAGCAGTTACTCAAGGCGGCTGAACACTGAAGCTTTCTTT
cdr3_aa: CASSYSRRLNTEAFF

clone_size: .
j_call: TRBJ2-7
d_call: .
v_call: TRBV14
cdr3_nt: TGTGCCAGCAGACAAGGTCAGGGCCGCGAGCAGTACTTC
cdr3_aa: CASRQGQGREQYF

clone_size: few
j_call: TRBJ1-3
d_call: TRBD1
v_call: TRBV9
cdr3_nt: TGTGCCAGCAGCGTATCGGACAGGGGTTTAACCATATATTTT
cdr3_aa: CASSVSDRGLTIYF

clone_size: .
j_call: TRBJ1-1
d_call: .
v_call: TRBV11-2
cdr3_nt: TGTGCCAGCAGCTTAGATCACAGGGCAGCGGCTGAAGCTTTCTTT
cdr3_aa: CASSLDHRAAAEAFF

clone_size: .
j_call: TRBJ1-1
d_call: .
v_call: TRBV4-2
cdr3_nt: TGTGCCAGCAGCACTCGCCTGGACACTTACACTGAAGCTTTCTTT
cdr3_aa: CASSTRLDTYTEAFF

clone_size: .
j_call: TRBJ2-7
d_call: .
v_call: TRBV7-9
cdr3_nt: TGTGCCAGCAGTAGCTCTTCGGCTGTAAACGAGCAGTACTTC
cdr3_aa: CASSSSSAVNEQYF

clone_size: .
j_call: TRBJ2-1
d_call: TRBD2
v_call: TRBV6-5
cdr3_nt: TGTGCCAGCAGCCGGACTAGCGGGGGGTATGAGCAGTTCTTC
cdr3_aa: CASSRTSGGYEQFF

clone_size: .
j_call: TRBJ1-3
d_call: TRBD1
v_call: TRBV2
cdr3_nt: TGTGCCAGCAGTGACAGGGGGAACACCATATATTTT
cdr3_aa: CASSDRGNTIYF

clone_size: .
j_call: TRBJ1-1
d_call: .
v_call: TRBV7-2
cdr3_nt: TGTGCCAGCAGCCAATTTGCAAGGGCGGCTTTCTTT
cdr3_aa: CASSQFARAAFF

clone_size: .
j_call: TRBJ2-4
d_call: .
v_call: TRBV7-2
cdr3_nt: TGTGCCAGCAGCTTAGCGACAGGACCGATAGCCAAAAACATTCAGTACTTC
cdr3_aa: CASSLATGPIAKNIQYF

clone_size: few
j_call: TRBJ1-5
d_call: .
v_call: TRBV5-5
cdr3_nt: TGTGCCAGCAGCCCGTCTGGGAGCAATCAGCCCCAGCATTTT
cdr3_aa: CASSPSGSNQPQHF

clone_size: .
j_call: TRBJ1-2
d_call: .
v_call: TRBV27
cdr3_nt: TGTGCCAGCAGTTTCTATCGGGGTTCGGTCTATGGCTACACCTTC
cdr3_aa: CASSFYRGSVYGYTF

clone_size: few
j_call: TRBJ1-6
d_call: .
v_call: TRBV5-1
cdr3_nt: TGCGCCAGCAGCTTGTCATACAACAGCCCTTCACCCCTCCACTTT
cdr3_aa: CASSLSYNSPSPLHF

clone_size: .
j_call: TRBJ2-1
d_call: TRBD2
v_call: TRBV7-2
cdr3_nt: TGTGCCAGCAGCACCCGACTAGCGGGATTCTCCCCCCGCTACAATGAGCAGTTCTTC
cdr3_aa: CASSTRLAGFSPRYNEQFF

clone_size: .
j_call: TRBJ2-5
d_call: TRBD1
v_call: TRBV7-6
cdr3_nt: TGTGCCAGCAGCTTAAATCCGGGACAGAGTTACCAAGAGACCCAGTACTTC
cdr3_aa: CASSLNPGQSYQETQYF

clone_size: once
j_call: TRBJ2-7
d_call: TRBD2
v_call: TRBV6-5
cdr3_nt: TGTGCCAGCAGTTACGGGACTAGCGGGGGTGTCTACGAGCAGTACTTC
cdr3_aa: CASSYGTSGGVYEQYF

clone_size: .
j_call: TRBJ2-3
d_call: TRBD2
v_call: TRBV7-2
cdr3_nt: TGTGCCAGCAGCTTAGGGAGGATAGCGGGGGTCACAGATACGCAGTATTTT
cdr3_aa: CASSLGRIAGVTDTQYF

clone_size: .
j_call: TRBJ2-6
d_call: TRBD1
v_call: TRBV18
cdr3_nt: TGTGCCAGCTCACCACGGACAGGGGGCCCCATCTCTGGGGCCAACGTCCTGACTTTC
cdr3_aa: CASSPRTGGPISGANVLTF

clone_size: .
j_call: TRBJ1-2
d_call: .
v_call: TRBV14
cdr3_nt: TGTGCCAGCAGACCCCTGAGCAGCGACTATGGCTACACCTTC
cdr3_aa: CASRPLSSDYGYTF

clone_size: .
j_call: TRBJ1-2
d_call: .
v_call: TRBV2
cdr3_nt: TGTGCCAGCATAAGAACAGAAGCCGGTTATGGCTACACCTTC
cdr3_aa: CASIRTEAGYGYTF

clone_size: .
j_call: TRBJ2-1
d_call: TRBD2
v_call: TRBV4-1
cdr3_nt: TGCGCCAGCAGCCAACAAACTAGCGCTAATGAGCAGTTCTTC
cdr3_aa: CASSQQTSANEQFF

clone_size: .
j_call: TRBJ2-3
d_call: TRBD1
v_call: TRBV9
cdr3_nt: TGTGCCAGCAGCGTAGGGACAGGGGGCCGCACAGATACGCAGTATTTT
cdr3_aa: CASSVGTGGRTDTQYF

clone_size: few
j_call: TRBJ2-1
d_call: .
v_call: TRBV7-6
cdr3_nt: TGTGCCAGCAGCACCGCCAGCAATGAGCAGTTCTTC
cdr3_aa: CASSTASNEQFF

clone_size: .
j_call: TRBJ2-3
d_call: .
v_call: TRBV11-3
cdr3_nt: TGTGCCAGCAGCTCCTCAAGTTGGGATACGCAGTATTTT
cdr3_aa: CASSSSSWDTQYF

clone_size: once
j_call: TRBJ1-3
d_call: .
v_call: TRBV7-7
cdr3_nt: TGTGCCAGCAGCATGGGACCTTCCTCTGGAAACACCATATATTTT
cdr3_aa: CASSMGPSSGNTIYF

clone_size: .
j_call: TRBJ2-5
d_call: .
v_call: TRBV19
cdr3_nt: TGTGCCAGTAGTATAGGCATGTCCGAGACCCAGTACTTC
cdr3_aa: CASSIGMSETQYF

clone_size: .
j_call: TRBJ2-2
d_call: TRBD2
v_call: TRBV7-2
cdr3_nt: TGTGCCAGCAGCTCCCGGACTAGCGGGGAGCTGTTTTTT
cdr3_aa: CASSSRTSGELFF

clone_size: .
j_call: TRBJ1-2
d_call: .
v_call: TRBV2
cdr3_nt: TGTGCCAGCACTTATTCAGGCGGCTGGGGCTACACCTTC
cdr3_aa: CASTYSGGWGYTF

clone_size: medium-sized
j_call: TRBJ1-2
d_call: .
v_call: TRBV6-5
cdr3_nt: TGTGCCACCCAAACTCCTAACAGGGATGTTGGCTACACCTTC
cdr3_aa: CATQTPNRDVGYTF